This record concerns one TCR beta chain sequence. Germline CDR1 and CDR2: SGHNT and YYREEE (reference sequence). The CDR3 spans 16 residues. Trimming cost V 4 bases and J 0 bases, with 14 bases left between them. Repertoires were generated with immunoSEQ multiplex PCR, while TCRdb's copy carries only in-frame clones and drops some. The sample has 300,000 to 400,000 clones, about 93% seen once. The data are from a study of brain T cells in children with intractable seizures. Regarding time point: blood from clinic visit 5 months post-surgery; TSC patient then seizure free. The source of this sequence is a boy less than two years old with tuberous sclerosis and intractable seizures. The chain recombines TRBV5-4 with TRBJ2-1; D is unresolved. The sequences come from peripheral blood, collected approximately 5 months after surgery. This CDR3 is CASSPPDLSSYNEQFF. In DNA form, the CDR3 reads TGTGCCAGCAGCCCCCCCGACCTGAGCTCCTACAATGAGCAGTTCTTC.